The 25 T cell receptor beta chains presented below share a single source sample, sequenced in a study of cytomegalovirus exposure and HLA in healthy donors. Use of 60 Vbeta and 13 Jbeta primers characterized the PCR. The data were produced by immunoSEQ multiplex PCR, yet TCRdb's version contains in-frame clones alone and is incomplete. In the table there are about 130,000 clones, approximately 80% of which are singletons. Sample: PBMCs. These receptor sequences come from a woman younger than 30 in good health and CMV-seropositive.

Notes on this clone: This likely came from a read error, as a far larger clone is one base away. J is TRBJ1-1 and V is TRBV15; perhaps TRBD1 as D (6 bases). V was clipped by 4 bases and J by 7 bases, with 16 bases between them. The CDR3 has 14 residues. CDR1 is LNHNV, CDR2 YYDKDF, per germline (reference sequence). The CDR3 bases are TGTGCCACCAGCAACCTGGGGGGGGCGCATGAAGCTTTCTTT. Translating gives CATSNLGGAHEAFF.

This clone is a singleton in its sample. The chain couples TRBV25-1 to TRBJ2-3, with TRBD2 identical over 9 bases. The CDR3 contains 12 residues. Germline V gives CDR1 MGHDK, CDR2 SYGVNS. CDR3 sequence reads: CGAGGATDTQYF. CDR3 coding DNA: TGTGGAGCGGGGGGCGCCACAGATACGCAGTATTTT.

The J gene is TRBJ1-5, the V gene TRBV28; tentatively, D is TRBD1 (5 bases). The CDR3 sequence is 15 residues long. V was cut by 6 bases and J by 0 bases, with 12 bases left in between. In germline, CDR1 is MDHEN, CDR2 SYDVKM. The CDR3 is CASRPQGYSNQPQHF. Here the CDR3 DNA reads TGTGCCAGCAGACCCCAGGGATATAGCAATCAGCCCCAGCATTTT.

This clone has just one count. The chain couples TRBV9 to TRBJ2-6, with TRBD1 matching 8 bases. After removal of 4 bases from V and 3 bases from J, the junction contained 3 bases not matched to a gene. The CDR3 runs 15 residues. Germline V lookup: CDR1 SGDLS, CDR2 YYNGEE. This CDR3 is CASSTGGGGANVLTF. Here the CDR3 DNA reads TGTGCCAGCAGCACAGGGGGAGGTGGGGCCAACGTCCTGACTTTC.

This clone was recorded a few times. The junction and the germline gene differ at one end; a read error may be behind it. J is TRBJ2-5 and V is TRBV7-9; maybe TRBD1 (6 bases). Germline V gene lookup returns CDR1 SEHNR and CDR2 FQNEAQ (reference sequence). CDR3 length: 13 residues. Here the CDR3 reads CSSSIQGRETQYF. The DNA for the CDR3 is TGTTCCAGCAGCATACAGGGTAGGGAGACCCAGTACTTC. Combining the CDR3 with reference TRBV7-9 and TRBJ2-5 gives the whole variable domain DTGVSQNPRHKITKRGQNVTFRCDPISEHNRLYWYRQTLGQGPEFLTYFQNEAQLEKSRLLSDRFSAERPKGSFSTLEIQRTEQGDSAMYLCSSSIQGRETQYFGPGTRLLVL.

This chain links TRBV28 with TRBJ1-1; no clear D. This CDR3 region has 11 residues. Trimming pared 9 bases from V and 4 bases from J, leaving 9 bases between. The germline V gene has CDR1 MDHEN and CDR2 SYDVKM. This CDR3 is CASGSGTEAFF. CDR3 in DNA: TGTGCCAGTGGATCGGGCACTGAAGCTTTCTTT.

This clone appeared a single time. The sample has other DNA sequences that encode this CDR3 too. The J gene is TRBJ1-1, the V gene TRBV9; D not certain. Germline CDR1 SGDLS, CDR2 YYNGEE. There are 13 residues in the CDR3. V was trimmed by 4 bases and J by 1 base, leaving 8 bases between them. CDR3 in amino acids: CASSPGGNTEAFF. DNA of the CDR3: TGTGCCAGCAGCCCTGGAGGGAACACTGAAGCTTTCTTT.

V and J are TRBV9 and TRBJ2-5, with a possible D match to TRBD1 (6 bases). V lost 4 bases and J lost 4, with 17 bases in between. Germline loops: CDR1 SGDLS, CDR2 YYNGEE. The CDR3 has 15 residues. The CDR3 loop is CASSPRQASAETQYF. CDR3 DNA sequence: TGTGCCAGCAGCCCGCGACAGGCTTCCGCAGAGACCCAGTACTTC.

The chain joins TRBV5-5 to TRBJ2-2; D unclear. The CDR3 covers 12 residues. Deletions cut 3 bases from V and 2 bases from J, with 2 bases between. Germline V gives CDR1 SGHKS, CDR2 YYEKEE (reference sequence). This CDR3 reads CASSSNTGELFF. For the CDR3, the DNA is TGTGCCAGCAGCTCTAACACCGGGGAGCTGTTTTTT.

The chain couples TRBV5-1 to TRBJ2-2, with TRBD1 identical over 8 bases. This CDR3 spans 15 amino acids. Per germline, CDR1 SGHRS and CDR2 YFSETQ. The J segment lost 7 bases and the V segment lost 0 bases, leaving 5 bases of the junction unmatched. CDR3 nucleotides: TGCGCCAGCAGCTTGGTGCAGGGGGCCGGCGGGGAGCTGTTTTTT. Its translation is CASSLVQGAGGELFF.

V gene TRBV6-1 combines with J gene TRBJ2-2; 10 nucleotides line up with TRBD1. Germline values: CDR1 MNHNS, CDR2 SASEGT. V dropped 5 bases and J dropped 4; count of bases not matched to a gene: 4. The CDR3 has 15 residues. This CDR3 reads CASSSRTGGTGELFF. The CDR3 coding sequence is TGTGCCAGCAGTTCCCGGACAGGGGGCACCGGGGAGCTGTTTTTT.

The chain has TRBV2 and TRBJ1-1; 8 bases map to TRBD1. CDR1 and CDR2 (germline): SNHLY, FYNNEI. This CDR3 contains 15 residues. V gave up 8 bases and J gave up 2 bases; unmatched junction bases: 10. The chain's CDR3 is CASGSQGAKNTEAFF. In nucleotides, the CDR3 is TGTGCCAGCGGCTCGCAGGGGGCGAAAAACACTGAAGCTTTCTTT.

This clone showed up just a few times. The CDR3 spells CASSFHRDSSYEQYF. The CDR3 region has the DNA TGTGCCAGCAGCTTTCACCGGGATAGCTCCTACGAGCAGTACTTC. The rearrangement links TRBV7-9 to TRBJ2-7, with D perhaps matching TRBD2 (5 bases). The germline CDR1 and CDR2 sequences are SEHNR and FQNEAQ (reference sequence). V lost 3 bases to trimming and J lost 0 bases, with 12 bases between them. The CDR3 is 15 amino acids.

In DNA, the CDR3 is TGTGCCTGGAGGATGAAGCTGGGGCAGATGAACACTGAAGCTTTCTTT. It yields the protein CAWRMKLGQMNTEAFF. The V gene is TRBV30, the J gene TRBJ1-1, with D possibly TRBD1 on 5 matching bases. Germline-derived CDR1 and CDR2 are GTSNPN and SVGIG (reference sequence). The CDR3 consists of 16 residues. V was shortened by 3 bases and J by 0 bases, with 17 bases between the two germline ends. The whole variable domain, filled in from reference TRBV30 and TRBJ1-1, reads SQTIHQWPATLVQPVGSPLSLECTVEGTSNPNLYWYRQAAGRGLQLLFYSVGIGQISSEVPQNLSASRPQDRQFILSSKKLLLSDSGFYLCAWRMKLGQMNTEAFFGQGTRLTVV.

The chain employs TRBV7-9 and TRBJ1-4; TRBD1 is a possible D gene (5 bases). This CDR3 comprises 14 residues. The germline V gene encodes CDR1 SEHNR and CDR2 FQNEAQ (reference sequence). V was clipped by 3 bases and J by 5 bases, with 10 bases between them. In nucleotides, the CDR3 is TGTGCCAGCAGCTTGGAGGGACCAAATGAAAAACTGTTTTTT. It is translated as CASSLEGPNEKLFF.

V is TRBV29-1 and J is TRBJ1-2; a weak D match, TRBD1 (6 bases). The CDR3 has 12 amino acids. From germline, CDR1 is SQVTM and CDR2 ANQGSEA. V lost 6 bases and J lost 2, with 10 bases in between. The CDR3 region has the DNA TGCAGCGTAGGGGGGGAAAACTATGGCTACACCTTC. Translation gives CSVGGENYGYTF.

This rearrangement joins TRBV4-1 to TRBJ2-7; TRBD2 agrees at 7 bases. This CDR3 spans 17 amino acids. CDR1 is MGHRA and CDR2 is YSYEKL in the germline V gene. Unmatched junction bases numbered 9, after V lost 1 base and J lost 0 bases. The CDR3 nucleotides read TGCGCCAGCAGCCAAGTGGTACCGAGCGGGGTCTCCTACGAGCAGTACTTC. It yields the protein CASSQVVPSGVSYEQYF.

A single count supports this clone. The chain joins TRBV7-9 to TRBJ2-1, with D unclear. The CDR3 runs 12 residues. V lost 5 bases, J lost 10 bases, and 12 bases lay in between. Per germline, CDR1 SEHNR and CDR2 FQNEAQ (reference sequence). This CDR3 reads CASSQSRAEQFF. DNA for the CDR3: TGTGCCAGCAGCCAATCTAGAGCAGAGCAGTTCTTC.

This chain uses TRBV7-9 with TRBJ2-1; weak D call: TRBD2 (5 bases). Per germline, CDR1 SEHNR and CDR2 FQNEAQ (reference sequence). This CDR3 region has 12 residues. The CDR3 loop is CSEGQTYNEQFF. In DNA, the CDR3 is TGTTCCGAGGGTCAGACCTACAATGAGCAGTTCTTC.

The V gene is TRBV4-2, the J gene TRBJ2-2; 13 bases map to TRBD2. The CDR3 sequence is 18 residues long. Germline V gene sequence: CDR1 LGHNA, CDR2 YNFKEQ. V lost 1 base, J lost 0 bases, and 2 bases stayed unmatched. Here the CDR3 reads CASSQATSGGSNTGELFF. In DNA, the CDR3 is TGTGCCAGCAGCCAAGCGACTAGCGGGGGGTCGAACACCGGGGAGCTGTTTTTT.

A few counts support this clone. The V and J genes are TRBV5-1 and TRBJ1-2, with 10 nucleotides matching TRBD1. This CDR3 has 16 residues. Germline assignment: CDR1 SGHRS and CDR2 YFSETQ. Losses at the gene ends were 0 bases for V and 1 base for J; bases not matched to a gene: 3. CDR3 DNA sequence: TGCGCCAGCAGCTTGGGGGGACAGGGGAGTAACTATGGCTACACCTTC. Translated: CASSLGGQGSNYGYTF.

This clone was detected once. The rearrangement uses TRBV5-6 and TRBJ1-1; D is uncertain. The V gene lost 4 bases and the J gene lost 11 bases, with 18 bases spanning the gap. Germline V gives CDR1 SGHDT, CDR2 YYEEEE. This CDR3 is built from 13 residues. The CDR3 DNA is TGTGCCAGCAGCGTCGGGGTTGGAGTATTGGCTTTCTTT. Its translation: CASSVGVGVLAFF. Variable domain in full (rest from reference TRBV5-6 and TRBJ1-1): DAGVTQSPTHLIKTRGQQVTLRCSPKSGHDTVSWYQQALGQGPQFIFQYYEEEERQRGNFPDRFSGHQFPNYSSELNVNALLLGDSALYLCASSVGVGVLAFFGQGTRLTVV.

The V gene is TRBV14, the J gene TRBJ2-1, with D hard to call. CDR1 SGHDN and CDR2 FVKESK come from the germline V gene. Between the trimmed V and J ends, which lost 3 bases and 0 bases, there was a span of 3 bases. This CDR3 has 13 amino acids. The CDR3 here is CASSHRSYNEQFF. The DNA for the CDR3 is TGTGCCAGCAGCCATCGCTCCTACAATGAGCAGTTCTTC.

This clone came up a few times. The chain uses TRBV15 and TRBJ2-7; D perhaps matches TRBD2 (5 bases). The CDR3 totals 17 residues. V dropped 0 bases and J dropped 1 base, with 16 bases sitting between them. The germline V gene encodes CDR1 LNHNV and CDR2 YYDKDF (reference sequence). CDR3 nucleotide sequence: TGTGCCACCAGCAGAGATATAGGTCGAGGGAGATCCTACGAGCAGTACTTC. Protein sequence: CATSRDIGRGRSYEQYF.

V usage is TRBV5-1 and J usage is TRBJ2-7; a weak D match, TRBD1 (6 bases). The CDR3 has 14 amino acids. Trimming took off 5 bases at V and 5 bases at J, with 17 bases between the two ends. From germline, CDR1 is SGHRS and CDR2 YFSETQ. CDR3 region: CASRTVQGLDEQYF. CDR3 nucleotides: TGCGCCAGCAGGACCGTCCAGGGGTTAGACGAGCAGTACTTC.